The T cell receptor (beta chain) described here comes from a study of PD-L1 blockade in urothelial cancer. Study-wide background: Individuals in the cohort had been given 0 to 3 earlier chemotherapy regimens.

V was pared by 1 base and J by 0 bases, with 3 bases of the junction left unmatched. Germline V gene data show CDR1 as LNHNV and CDR2 as YYDKDF (reference sequence). The length of the CDR3 is 17 residues. TCRdb's copy holds only in-frame clones and misses some; the assay was immunoSEQ multiplex PCR. Of about 55,000 clones listed, approximately 80% are singletons. As to time point: pretreatment peripheral blood. The receptor's source is a man aged 50-59 years with urothelial cancer. The J gene is TRBJ2-3, the V gene TRBV15; 11 bases agree with TRBD2. The sequences come from PBMCs, collected around atezolizumab (anti-PD-L1) treatment. CDR3 amino acids: CATSRGRLAGSTDTQYF. CDR3 DNA sequence: TGTGCCACCAGCAGAGGGAGACTAGCGGGGAGCACAGATACGCAGTATTTT.